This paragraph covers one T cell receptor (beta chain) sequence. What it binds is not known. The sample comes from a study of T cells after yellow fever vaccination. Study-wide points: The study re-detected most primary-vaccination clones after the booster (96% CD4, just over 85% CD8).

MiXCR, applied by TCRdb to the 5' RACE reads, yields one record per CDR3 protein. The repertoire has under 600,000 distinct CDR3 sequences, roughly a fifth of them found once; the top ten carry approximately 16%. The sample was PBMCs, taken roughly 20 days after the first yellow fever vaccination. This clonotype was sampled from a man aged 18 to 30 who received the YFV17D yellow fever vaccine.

CDR3 DNA sequence: TGCGCCAGCAGTCAATTGGGACAGGGGGGCTACAATGAGCAGTTCTTC. Translated: CASSQLGQGGYNEQFF. This chain uses TRBV23-1 with TRBJ2-1; 11 nucleotides line up with TRBD1. TRBV23-1 is given ORF status, its function remaining uncertain. There are 16 residues in the CDR3. J gave up 3 bases and V 1 base, and 2 bases lay outside the gene matches.